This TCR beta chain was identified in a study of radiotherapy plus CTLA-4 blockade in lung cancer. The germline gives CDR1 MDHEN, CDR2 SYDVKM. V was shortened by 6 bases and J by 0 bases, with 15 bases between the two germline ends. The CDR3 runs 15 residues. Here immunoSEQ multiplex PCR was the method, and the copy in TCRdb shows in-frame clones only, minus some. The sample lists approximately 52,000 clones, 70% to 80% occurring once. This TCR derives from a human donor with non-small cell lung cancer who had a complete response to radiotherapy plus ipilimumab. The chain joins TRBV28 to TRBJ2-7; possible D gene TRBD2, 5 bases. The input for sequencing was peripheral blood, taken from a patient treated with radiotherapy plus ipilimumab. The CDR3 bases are TGTGCCAGCAGCCTGGCTACAAGCGGCTCCTACGAGCAGTACGTC. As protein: CASSLATSGSYEQYV.